This TCR beta chain stems from a study of T cells in Graves' hyperthyroidism and ophthalmopathy. Template material for amplifying TCR beta CDR3 regions consisted of RNA transcripts. HTBI primers were the set used in a first-round RT-PCR of the TCR CDR3. One entry per CDR3 protein, called by TCRdb with MiXCR from the multiplex PCR reads. The table lists a few hundred thousand distinct CDR3 sequences, 14% of them singletons. This clonotype was counted many times. The sample was blood. The TCR was taken from a woman in her late teens or twenties with Graves' hyperthyroidism.

CDR3: CASSDRINQPQHF. The CDR3 DNA reads as TGTGCCAGCAGTGACAGAATCAATCAGCCCCAGCATTTT. The V gene is TRBV11-2, the J gene TRBJ1-5, with D possibly TRBD1 on 5 matching bases. This CDR3 region has 13 residues. The V gene lost 6 bases and the J gene lost 3 bases, with 9 bases spanning the gap. Germline V gene data show CDR1 as SGHAT and CDR2 as FQNNGV. The whole variable domain, remainder taken from reference TRBV11-2 and TRBJ1-5, is EAGVAQSPRYKIIEKRQSVAFWCNPISGHATLYWYQQILGQGPKLLIQFQNNGVVDDSQLPKDRFSAERLKGVDSTLKIQPAKLEDSAVYLCASSDRINQPQHFGDGTRLSIL.